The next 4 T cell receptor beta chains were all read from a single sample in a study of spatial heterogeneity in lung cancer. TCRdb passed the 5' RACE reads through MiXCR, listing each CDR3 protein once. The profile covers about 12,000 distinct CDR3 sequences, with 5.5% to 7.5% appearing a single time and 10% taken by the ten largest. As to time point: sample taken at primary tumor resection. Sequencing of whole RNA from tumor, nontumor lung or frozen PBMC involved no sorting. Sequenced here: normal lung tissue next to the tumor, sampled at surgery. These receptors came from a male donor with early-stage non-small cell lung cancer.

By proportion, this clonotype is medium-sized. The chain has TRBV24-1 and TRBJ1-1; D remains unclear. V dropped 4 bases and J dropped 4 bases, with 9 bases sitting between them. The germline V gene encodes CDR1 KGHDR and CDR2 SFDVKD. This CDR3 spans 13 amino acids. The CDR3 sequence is CATSERAGTEAFF. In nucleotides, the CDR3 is TGTGCCACCAGTGAGAGGGCGGGCACTGAAGCTTTCTTT.

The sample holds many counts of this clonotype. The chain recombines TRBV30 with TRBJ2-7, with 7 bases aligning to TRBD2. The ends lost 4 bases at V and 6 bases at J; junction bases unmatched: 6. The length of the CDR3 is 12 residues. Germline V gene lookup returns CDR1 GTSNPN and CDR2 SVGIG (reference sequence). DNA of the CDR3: TGTGCCTGGAACCCGGGGGGACGCGAGCAGTACTTC. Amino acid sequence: CAWNPGGREQYF.

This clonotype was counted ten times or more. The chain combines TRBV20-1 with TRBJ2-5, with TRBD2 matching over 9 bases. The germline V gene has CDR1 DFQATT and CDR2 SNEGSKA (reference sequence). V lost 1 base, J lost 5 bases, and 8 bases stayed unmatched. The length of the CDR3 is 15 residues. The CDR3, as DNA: TGCAGTGCTAGAGGCTCTGCGGGGGGGAGGGAGACCCAGTACTTC. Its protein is CSARGSAGGRETQYF.

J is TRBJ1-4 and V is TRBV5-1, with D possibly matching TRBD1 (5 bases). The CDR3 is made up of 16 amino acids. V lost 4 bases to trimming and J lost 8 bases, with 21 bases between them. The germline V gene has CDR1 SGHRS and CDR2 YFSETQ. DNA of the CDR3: TGCGCCAGCAGCCCCGCCCCTACAGGTTCCAGCGAAAAACTGTTTTTT. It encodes CASSPAPTGSSEKLFF.